The following is a TCR beta chain sequence with its context. The sample comes from a study of cytomegalovirus exposure and HLA in healthy donors. The PCR made use of 60 Vbeta and 13 Jbeta primers. Assay: immunoSEQ multiplex PCR; the TCRdb copy retains only in-frame clones and omits some. The sample holds 110,000 to 150,000 clones, under 90% seen once. This CDR3 spans 15 amino acids. Unmatched junction bases numbered 13, after V lost 2 bases and J lost 8 bases. Looked up from germline, CDR1 is SGDLS and CDR2 is YYNGEE. This receptor was identified in a man aged 40-49 years in good health and CMV-seronegative. The rearrangement uses TRBV9 and TRBJ2-7; TRBD1 agrees at 7 bases. Sequencing used PBMCs. CDR3 amino acids: CASSVLRDSPQQQYF. Here the CDR3 DNA reads TGTGCCAGCAGCGTGCTCCGGGACAGTCCTCAACAGCAGTACTTC.